Presented here are 30 T cell receptor beta chains from one specimen sequenced in a study of blood T cell repertoires in COVID-19. Profiling relied on immunoSEQ multiplex PCR, and the TCRdb table lists in-frame clones only, not all of them. The sample has roughly 200,000 clones; 70% to 85% are singletons. Sequenced input: PBMCs or T cells enriched from blood (not recorded which). These receptors all stem from a woman in her sixties with acute COVID-19.

The chain couples TRBV7-2 to TRBJ1-4; D gene ambiguous. CDR1 is SGHTA, CDR2 FQGNSA, per germline. This CDR3 has 15 residues. With 0 bases removed from V and 8 bases from J, the gap between germline ends came to 13 bases. CDR3 sequence reads: CASSLAPGAGEKLFF. For the CDR3, the DNA is TGTGCCAGCAGCTTAGCCCCCGGCGCGGGAGAAAAACTGTTTTTT.

DNA for the CDR3: TGTGCCAGCAGCGTCTTCGGAGGCCTAGGTAGCAACTATGGCTACACCTTC. Protein sequence: CASSVFGGLGSNYGYTF. The chain combines TRBV9 with TRBJ1-2; no reliable D call. From germline, CDR1 is SGDLS and CDR2 YYNGEE. CDR3 length: 17 amino acids. V was shortened by 2 bases and J by 2 bases, with 19 bases between the two germline ends.

A few counts support this clone. The chain links TRBV3-1 (or the pseudogene TRBV3-2) to TRBJ2-2; 9 bases are shared with TRBD1. The J segment lost 5 bases and the V segment lost 4 bases, leaving 5 bases of the junction unmatched. Germline-derived CDR1 and CDR2 are LGHDT and YNNKEL (reference sequence). This CDR3 has 15 amino acids. CDR3 sequence: CASSPTGGRTGELFF. The CDR3 DNA reads as TGTGCCAGCAGCCCTACAGGGGGCCGTACCGGGGAGCTGTTTTTT.

The chain employs TRBV9 and TRBJ1-4, with TRBD1 as a possible D gene (5 bases). CDR1 SGDLS and CDR2 YYNGEE come from the germline V gene. This CDR3 has 15 residues. The V end was cut by 0 bases, the J end by 7 bases, with 13 bases between. In DNA, the CDR3 is TGTGCCAGCAGCGTAGCCGTGGGGCCCAGTGAAAAACTGTTTTTT. It translates to CASSVAVGPSEKLFF. Supplemented by reference TRBV9 and TRBJ1-4, the full variable domain reads DSGVTQTPKHLITATGQRVTLRCSPRSGDLSVYWYQQSLDQGLQFLIQYYNGEERAKGNILERFSAQQFPDLHSELNLSSLELGDSALYFCASSVAVGPSEKLFFGSGTQLSVL.

The genes are TRBV18 and TRBJ2-1, with D unclear. CDR1 and CDR2 (germline): KGHSH, LQKENI. CDR3 length: 12 amino acids. Between the trimmed V and J ends, which lost 3 bases and 4 bases, there was a span of 4 bases. The CDR3, as DNA: TGTGCCAGCTCACCTCCATACAATGAGCAGTTCTTC. Translation gives CASSPPYNEQFF.

The chain combines TRBV19 with TRBJ2-3; 11 bases align to TRBD2. V lost 7 bases to trimming and J lost 2 bases; unmatched junction nucleotides: 17. This CDR3 contains 19 residues. The germline CDR1 and CDR2 sequences are LNHDA and SQIVND (reference sequence). The CDR3 bases are TGTGCCAGTAAAAGAAGGTTTCGTGGGACTAGCGGAGTCACAGATACGCAGTATTTT. This translates into CASKRRFRGTSGVTDTQYF.

The J gene is TRBJ2-7, the V gene TRBV13; D is ambiguous. This CDR3 comprises 12 residues. V was pared by 1 base and J by 7 bases, with 8 bases between. Germline CDR1 PRHDT, CDR2 FYEKMQ (reference sequence). This chain's CDR3 is CASSLVGVEQYF. The CDR3 DNA reads as TGTGCCAGCAGCTTAGTCGGTGTAGAGCAGTACTTC.

This sequence joins TRBV4-3 and TRBJ1-3; no definite D call. The V end lost 4 bases, the J end lost 6 bases, and 16 bases lay between the germline ends. This CDR3 region has 15 residues. Germline CDR1 LGHNA, CDR2 YSLEER. This chain's CDR3 is CASSLLAGVENTIYF. CDR3 sequence (DNA): TGCGCCAGCAGCCTACTAGCGGGAGTCGAAAACACCATATATTTT.

In its sample, this clone was seen once. The CDR3 spells CASSPRAGHGTDTQYF. The CDR3 DNA is TGTGCCAGCAGCCCTCGAGCGGGACACGGCACAGATACGCAGTATTTT. The chain is built from TRBV3-1 (or the pseudogene TRBV3-2) and TRBJ2-3, with TRBD2 as a possible D gene (7 bases). This CDR3 is built from 16 residues. Deletions cut 4 bases from V and 1 base from J, with 15 bases between. Germline V lookup: CDR1 LGHDT, CDR2 YNNKEL (reference sequence).

This sequence joins TRBV19 and TRBJ2-5; D is perhaps TRBD1 (6 bases). Germline lookup yields CDR1 LNHDA and CDR2 SQIVND (reference sequence). V was shortened by 6 bases and J by 0 bases, with 11 bases between the two germline ends. The CDR3 is made up of 14 amino acids. The CDR3 spells CASSEQGNQETQYF. In nucleotides, the CDR3 is TGTGCCAGTAGCGAACAGGGAAACCAAGAGACCCAGTACTTC.

The chain uses TRBV5-4 and TRBJ2-1; 7 bases agree with TRBD1. Germline loops: CDR1 SGHNT, CDR2 YYREEE (reference sequence). The trim removed 6 bases at V and 6 bases at J, leaving 6 bases unmatched. This CDR3 has 13 amino acids. CDR3 loop: CASNTGAPNEQFF. Written as DNA, the CDR3 is TGTGCCAGCAACACAGGGGCCCCCAATGAGCAGTTCTTC.

A remark on this clone: The same CDR3 can be traced to other DNA sequences in this sample. V and J are TRBV4-3 and TRBJ1-4; possible D gene TRBD1, 5 bases. The length of the CDR3 is 14 residues. Germline V gene sequence: CDR1 LGHNA, CDR2 YSLEER. V gave up 1 base and J gave up 7 bases, with 10 bases separating them. CDR3 amino acids: CASSQGQGGEKLFF. CDR3 sequence (DNA): TGCGCCAGCAGCCAAGGGCAGGGTGGTGAAAAACTGTTTTTT.

This clone has just a few counts. The gene calls are TRBV7-2 and TRBJ1-4; a possible D gene is TRBD1 (5 bases). V was trimmed by 7 bases and J by 5 bases, leaving 11 bases between them. Germline V CDR1 and CDR2: SGHTA, FQGNSA. The CDR3 is 13 residues long. CDR3 loop: CASTRQPNEKLFF. Written as DNA, the CDR3 is TGTGCCAGCACCCGACAGCCAAATGAAAAACTGTTTTTT.

The CDR3 nucleotides are TGTGCCAGCAGCCAAGATCAGTGGGCACTCAGGGGCTATGGCTACACCTTC. It yields the protein CASSQDQWALRGYGYTF. The chain recombines TRBV3-1 (or the pseudogene TRBV3-2) with TRBJ1-2, with D perhaps TRBD1 (6 bases). Per the germline V gene, CDR1 is LGHDT and CDR2 is YNNKEL (reference sequence). The CDR3 consists of 17 residues. V was pared by 0 bases and J by 4 bases, with 18 bases between.

J is TRBJ1-3 and V is TRBV9; D remains unclear. The CDR3 sequence is 14 residues long. V lost 0 bases and J 6 bases, leaving 10 bases between the germline ends. Germline CDR1 SGDLS, CDR2 YYNGEE. The CDR3 here is CASSVGTVVNTIYF. DNA of the CDR3: TGTGCCAGCAGCGTAGGTACAGTGGTAAACACCATATATTTT.

The chain recombines TRBV15 with TRBJ2-3; tentative D call: TRBD1 (5 bases). The CDR3 covers 15 residues. CDR1 and CDR2 from the germline V gene are LNHNV and YYDKDF (reference sequence). V was trimmed by 0 bases and J by 4 bases, leaving 11 bases between them. The DNA of the CDR3 is TGTGCCACCAGCAGAGAGGACAATGAGGCAGATACGCAGTATTTT. This encodes CATSREDNEADTQYF.

V gene TRBV5-1 combines with J gene TRBJ1-5, with 10 bases matching TRBD1. The CDR3 extends over 13 amino acids. The trim removed 4 bases at V and 7 bases at J, leaving 2 bases unmatched. CDR1 is SGHRS and CDR2 is YFSETQ in the germline V gene. The CDR3 spells CASSLGQGQPQHF. The CDR3 DNA follows: TGCGCCAGCAGCCTGGGACAGGGGCAGCCCCAGCATTTT.

The chain employs TRBV6-5 and TRBJ2-2; 7 bases align to TRBD2. Losses at the gene ends were 9 bases for V and 6 bases for J; bases not matched to a gene: 13. The germline V gene has CDR1 MNHEY and CDR2 SVGAGI. The CDR3 is made up of 15 amino acids. CDR3 sequence reads: CARFLTPGGAGELFF. The CDR3 DNA follows: TGTGCCAGATTTTTGACCCCTGGGGGGGCCGGGGAGCTGTTTTTT.

The chain links TRBV15 to TRBJ2-1; D gene unclear. The CDR3 has 16 residues. V shed 3 bases and J shed 0 bases, with 12 bases lying between them. Germline CDR1 reads LNHNV; CDR2 reads YYDKDF (reference sequence). Here the CDR3 DNA reads TGTGCCACCAGCAGGTCCACCCCGGTCTCCTACAATGAGCAGTTCTTC. Its translation: CATSRSTPVSYNEQFF.

The V and J genes are TRBV14 and TRBJ2-5, with D tentatively TRBD2 (7 bases). Germline V gene data show CDR1 as SGHDN and CDR2 as FVKESK. Trimming left V 1 base short and J 4 bases short, with 13 bases between. The CDR3 length is 15 residues. The CDR3 bases are TGTGCCAGCAGCCAAGGAGGGGGGGCAGGAGAGACCCAGTACTTC. Its protein is CASSQGGGAGETQYF.

The chain is built from TRBV5-4 and TRBJ2-2, with TRBD2 identical over 13 bases. The CDR3 extends over 18 amino acids. Losses at the gene ends were 0 bases for V and 8 bases for J; bases not matched to a gene: 10. Germline V gene lookup returns CDR1 SGHNT and CDR2 YYREEE (reference sequence). The CDR3 DNA reads TGTGCCAGCAGCTTGGAGGGGACTAGCGGGACTCTGACGGGGGAGCTGTTTTTT. Translated, it gives CASSLEGTSGTLTGELFF.

V usage is TRBV6-2 or TRBV6-3 and J usage is TRBJ1-1; no firm D call. Germline values: CDR1 MNHEY, CDR2 SVGEGT. Trimming cost V 0 bases and J 0 bases, with 11 bases left between them. This CDR3 has 16 residues. CDR3 bases: TGTGCCAGCAGTTACTCTTCAGGAAATTTGAACACTGAAGCTTTCTTT. Translation gives CASSYSSGNLNTEAFF.

The V call is TRBV3-1 (or the pseudogene TRBV3-2), the J call TRBJ2-2; TRBD2 agrees at 8 bases. The CDR3 consists of 17 residues. V lost 0 bases, J lost 6 bases, and 9 bases stayed unmatched. Germline assignment: CDR1 LGHDT and CDR2 YNNKEL (reference sequence). The CDR3 DNA follows: TGTGCCAGCAGCCAAGATCTTTGGCGGGGGGCGCCCGGGGAGCTGTTTTTT. Protein: CASSQDLWRGAPGELFF.

V usage is TRBV5-4 and J usage is TRBJ2-7, with TRBD2 matching 12 bases. The J segment lost 4 bases and the V segment lost 0 bases, leaving 5 bases of the junction unmatched. From germline, CDR1 is SGHNT and CDR2 YYREEE (reference sequence). The CDR3 loop spans 16 amino acids. The CDR3 sequence: CASSLGLAGDGYEQYF. CDR3 coding DNA: TGTGCCAGCAGCTTGGGACTAGCGGGAGACGGTTACGAGCAGTACTTC. Supplemented by reference TRBV5-4 and TRBJ2-7, the full variable domain reads ETGVTQSPTHLIKTRGQQVTLRCSSQSGHNTVSWYQQALGQGPQFIFQYYREEENGRGNFPPRFSGLQFPNYSSELNVNALELDDSALYLCASSLGLAGDGYEQYFGPGTRLTVT.

The chain combines TRBV21-1 with TRBJ2-3; the table's D call, TRBD2, has no DNA check behind it. TRBV21-1 is a pseudogene. This CDR3 spans 14 amino acids. The CDR3 DNA sequence: TGTGCCAGCAGCACCGGACTAGCGGGAGATACGCAGTATTTT. Translating gives CASSTGLAGDTQYF.

The chain joins TRBV6-2 or TRBV6-3 to TRBJ2-3; D possibly corresponds to TRBD2 (5 bases). This CDR3 is built from 12 residues. Between the trimmed V and J ends, which lost 2 bases and 10 bases, there was a span of 10 bases. The germline V gene has CDR1 MNHEY and CDR2 SVGEGT. This CDR3 is CASSYVLAAQYF. DNA of the CDR3: TGTGCCAGCAGTTACGTTCTAGCTGCGCAGTATTTT.

This chain connects TRBV10-3 to TRBJ1-6; a possible D gene is TRBD1 (5 bases). Germline V gene data show CDR1 as ENHRY and CDR2 as SYGVKD. CDR3 length: 14 residues. V shed 8 bases and J shed 10 bases, with 18 bases lying between them. The chain's CDR3 is CAIGGGGKESPLHF. The CDR3 bases are TGTGCCATCGGTGGGGGGGGTAAGGAATCACCCCTCCACTTT.

The genes are TRBV2 and TRBJ1-4, with D possibly TRBD1 on 5 matching bases. Between the trimmed V and J ends, which lost 10 bases and 8 bases, there was a span of 8 bases. Germline-derived CDR1 and CDR2 are SNHLY and FYNNEI. This CDR3 has 10 residues. CDR3 bases: TGTGCCAACCGACAGGAAAAACTGTTTTTT. This sequence encodes CANRQEKLFF.

V and J are TRBV19 and TRBJ1-1; 8 bases line up with TRBD1. Looked up from germline, CDR1 is LNHDA and CDR2 is SQIVND (reference sequence). Trimming cost V 0 bases and J 8 bases; bases outside gene matches: 2. The CDR3 sequence is 13 residues long. In DNA, the CDR3 is TGTGCCAGTAGTATAGACCGACAGGGGGAAGCTTTCTTT. Its translation: CASSIDRQGEAFF.

This chain uses TRBV11-2 with TRBJ2-5, with TRBD1 matching 11 bases. V lost 2 bases and J lost 4; bases outside the gene matches: 9. The length of the CDR3 is 17 residues. Germline V gene sequence: CDR1 SGHAT, CDR2 FQNNGV. The CDR3 sequence is CASSLTGQGAYLETQYF. CDR3 bases: TGTGCCAGCAGCTTAACCGGACAGGGGGCATACTTAGAGACCCAGTACTTC.